Each of the 22 T cell receptor beta chains below was sequenced from the same sample in a study of T-cell reconstitution after alpha-beta-depleted transplantation in children. A TCRbeta library incorporating unique molecular identifiers was prepared. TCRdb reanalysed the PCR reads using MiXCR and keeps one entry per CDR3 protein. The sample lists about 610,000 distinct CDR3 sequences; about 10% were seen once. The input for sequencing was PBMCs from the stem cell graft donor, taken from the stem cell graft. These receptors were collected from a human donor who donated a stem cell graft to a child with acute myeloid leukemia.

This chain uses TRBV6-6 with TRBJ2-2; TRBD2 aligns across 8 bases. The V gene end was trimmed by 8 bases and the J gene end by 7 bases; junction bases not matched to a gene: 6. The CDR3 spans 13 residues. The germline CDR1 and CDR2 sequences are MNHNY and SVGAGI (reference sequence). Here the CDR3 DNA reads TGTGCCAGCCGACGGGAGGGGGTCGGGGAGCTGTTTTTT. This gives the protein CASRREGVGELFF.

The chain employs TRBV28 and TRBJ2-7; 10 nucleotides match TRBD2. The J segment lost 1 base and the V segment lost 8 bases, leaving 14 bases of the junction unmatched. The germline V gene has CDR1 MDHEN and CDR2 SYDVKM. The CDR3 has 17 residues. The CDR3 DNA is TGTGCCAGCGGCAAAGTTCGGGGGACTAGCGTTTCCTACGAGCAGTACTTC. Translated, it gives CASGKVRGTSVSYEQYF.

This clonotype was observed at least ten times. V usage is TRBV7-2 and J usage is TRBJ2-3; D not resolved. Deletions cut 2 bases from V and 4 bases from J, with 4 bases between. Per the germline V gene, CDR1 is SGHTA and CDR2 is FQGNSA. This CDR3 contains 12 residues. CDR3 residues: CASSLSSDTQYF. The CDR3 DNA follows: TGTGCCAGCAGCTTATCCTCAGATACGCAGTATTTT.

The sample holds a few counts of this clonotype. The chain carries TRBV4-2 and TRBJ2-2; weak D call: TRBD2 (5 bases). This CDR3 has 14 residues. Germline assignment: CDR1 LGHNA and CDR2 YNFKEQ. V lost 1 base and J lost 6, with 9 bases in between. CDR3 sequence (DNA): TGTGCCAGCAGCCAAGTCGCCGGGGCCGGGGAGCTGTTTTTT. Protein sequence: CASSQVAGAGELFF.

This clonotype was seen a handful of times. The chain links TRBV28 to TRBJ2-1, with D possibly matching TRBD1 (6 bases). Germline V lookup: CDR1 MDHEN, CDR2 SYDVKM. CDR3 length: 13 residues. The V and J ends lost 10 bases and 9 bases respectively, with 19 bases between them. Written as DNA, the CDR3 is TGTGCCACTCTCCGAGTGGGGGCCAGTGAGCAGTTCTTC. Amino acids: CATLRVGASEQFF.

The V gene is TRBV20-1, the J gene TRBJ2-7, with 11 bases aligning to TRBD2. Trimming took 3 bases from V and 4 from J; bases not matched to a gene: 5. CDR3 length equals 14 residues. The germline gives CDR1 DFQATT, CDR2 SNEGSKA (reference sequence). CDR3 nucleotide sequence: TGCAGTGCTAGTCGACTAGCGGGGCAGTACGAGCAGTACTTC. Its translation is CSASRLAGQYEQYF.

The J gene is TRBJ2-1, the V gene TRBV7-2, with D perhaps being TRBD1 or TRBD2 (7 bases each). The ends were cut back, 0 bases at V and 14 bases at J, with 20 bases in the middle. CDR3 size: 15 residues. Germline lookup yields CDR1 SGHTA and CDR2 FQGNSA. CDR3 sequence reads: CASSLAEGADGGEFF. The CDR3 coding sequence is TGTGCCAGCAGCTTAGCGGAGGGGGCCGATGGGGGGGAGTTCTTC.

This clonotype was counted at least ten times. The chain carries TRBV6-6 and TRBJ2-7; the D call may be TRBD1 or TRBD2 (6 bases each). CDR1 and CDR2 (germline): MNHNY, SVGAGI (reference sequence). Trimming took 5 bases from V and 4 from J, leaving 12 bases between them. CDR3 size: 13 residues. CDR3 in DNA: TGTGCCAGCAGTGACACAGGGAGGTACGAGCAGTACTTC. It yields the protein CASSDTGRYEQYF.

This clonotype showed up many times. The gene calls are TRBV29-1 and TRBJ2-1; D is uncertain. The CDR3 sequence is 11 residues long. Trimming took 2 bases from V and 3 from J, leaving 2 bases between them. CDR1 is SQVTM, CDR2 ANQGSEA, per germline. The CDR3 reads CSVEFYNEQFF. CDR3 nucleotide sequence: TGCAGCGTTGAATTCTACAATGAGCAGTTCTTC.

This clonotype has a count of ten or more. The chain recombines TRBV20-1 with TRBJ2-7, with TRBD2 as a possible D gene (6 bases). This CDR3 is built from 13 residues. Germline lookup yields CDR1 DFQATT and CDR2 SNEGSKA (reference sequence). V lost 6 bases to trimming and J lost 2 bases, with 14 bases between them. CDR3 coding DNA: TGCAGTGCCGGAGGGGCAACCCCCTACGAGCAGTACTTC. As protein: CSAGGATPYEQYF.

The chain is built from TRBV30 and TRBJ1-4; D perhaps matches TRBD1 (5 bases). The CDR3 contains 14 residues. Germline assignment: CDR1 GTSNPN and CDR2 SVGIG (reference sequence). Trimming left V 0 bases short and J 0 bases short, with 5 bases between. CDR3 coding DNA: TGTGCCTGGAGTGTGACAGCAACTAATGAAAAACTGTTTTTT. This codes for CAWSVTATNEKLFF.

This clonotype has at least ten counts. The chain has TRBV5-1 and TRBJ2-2; 10 bases line up with TRBD2. With V trimmed by 1 base and J by 7 bases, 7 bases remained unmatched. The CDR3 length is 16 residues. Per germline, CDR1 SGHRS and CDR2 YFSETQ. In DNA form, the CDR3 reads TGCGCCAGCAGCTTGCCAGCGGGAGGGCCGGACGGGGAGCTGTTTTTT. It is translated as CASSLPAGGPDGELFF.

This clonotype came up many times. This sequence joins TRBV12-3 or TRBV12-4 and TRBJ2-5; a weak D match, TRBD2 (6 bases). Trimming pared 5 bases from V and 2 bases from J, leaving 15 bases between. CDR3 length: 15 residues. This CDR3 reads CASSPRDGLQETQYF. DNA for the CDR3: TGTGCCAGCAGTCCTCGGGACGGACTACAAGAGACCCAGTACTTC.

The chain uses TRBV20-1 and TRBJ2-7; TRBD2 aligns across 7 bases. This CDR3 is built from 15 residues. The ends lost 3 bases at V and 4 bases at J; junction bases unmatched: 12. Germline V CDR1 and CDR2: DFQATT, SNEGSKA (reference sequence). The CDR3 protein is CSASAGDGSSYEQYF. DNA of the CDR3: TGCAGTGCTAGCGCGGGGGACGGGAGCTCTTACGAGCAGTACTTC.

This clonotype was observed a few times. The chain joins TRBV5-1 to TRBJ1-5, with 7 nucleotides matching TRBD1. This CDR3 has 17 residues. The V segment lost 0 bases and the J segment 0 bases; nucleotides outside the gene matches: 6. Germline V CDR1 and CDR2: SGHRS, YFSETQ. The CDR3 DNA reads TGCGCCAGCAGCTTGGGGGCAGGGGGGTATAGCAATCAGCCCCAGCATTTT. Translated: CASSLGAGGYSNQPQHF. Drawing the rest from reference TRBV5-1 and TRBJ1-5, the complete variable domain is KAGVTQTPRYLIKTRGQQVTLSCSPISGHRSVSWYQQTPGQGLQFLFEYFSETQRNKGNFPGRFSGRQFSNSRSEMNVSTLELGDSALYLCASSLGAGGYSNQPQHFGDGTRLSIL.

The rearrangement joins TRBV9 to TRBJ2-1; 10 nucleotides agree with TRBD2. CDR1 is SGDLS and CDR2 is YYNGEE in the germline V gene. Trimming at V came to 4 bases and at J to 0 bases, leaving 7 bases not matched to a gene. CDR3 length: 17 amino acids. The CDR3 nucleotides are TGTGCCAGCAGCCTGACTAGCGGGTCTTCCTCCTACAATGAGCAGTTCTTC. It is translated as CASSLTSGSSSYNEQFF.

On this clonotype: The missing conserved phenylalanine or tryptophan at the end of this CDR3 makes a read error likely. This chain links TRBV12-3 or TRBV12-4 with TRBJ2-2; perhaps TRBD1 as D (6 bases). This CDR3 has 14 residues. Trimming removed 6 bases from V and 2 bases from J, with 10 bases in between. Here the CDR3 reads CASRQGINTGELFS. In DNA form, the CDR3 reads TGTGCCAGCAGACAGGGTATAAACACCGGGGAGCTGTTTTCT.

The gene calls are TRBV20-1 and TRBJ2-7; 9 bases match TRBD2. V was pared by 3 bases and J by 3 bases, with 9 bases of the junction left unmatched. The CDR3 loop spans 15 amino acids. The germline CDR1 and CDR2 sequences are DFQATT and SNEGSKA (reference sequence). In DNA form, the CDR3 reads TGCAGTGCTAGCGAGCCGCCTAGCGGGAACTACGAGCAGTACTTC. It encodes CSASEPPSGNYEQYF.

This clonotype was seen ten or more times. J is TRBJ1-1 and V is TRBV6-2 or TRBV6-3; no clear D. Deletions cut 4 bases from V and 0 bases from J, with 6 bases between. This CDR3 has 13 amino acids. CDR1 MNHEY and CDR2 SVGEGT come from the germline V gene. CDR3 sequence (DNA): TGTGCCAGCAGTTCCCCCCTGAACACTGAAGCTTTCTTT. It is translated as CASSSPLNTEAFF.

In this sample, this clonotype turned up many times. The gene calls are TRBV20-1 and TRBJ2-3; 10 nucleotides line up with TRBD2. J lost 2 bases, V lost 5 bases, and 10 bases had no gene match. Looked up from germline, CDR1 is DFQATT and CDR2 is SNEGSKA (reference sequence). CDR3 size: 16 residues. The CDR3 region is CSAWGGLAGDTDTQYF. CDR3 nucleotide sequence: TGCAGTGCTTGGGGCGGCCTAGCGGGAGACACAGATACGCAGTATTTT.

At least ten counts were recorded for this clonotype. This chain links TRBV4-3 with TRBJ1-1, with 7 bases lining up with TRBD1. The germline V gene encodes CDR1 LGHNA and CDR2 YSLEER. The CDR3 is 15 amino acids. V shed 0 bases, J shed 5 bases, and the junction held 6 bases outside the gene matches. CDR3 in DNA: TGCGCCAGCAGCCAAGATCAGCAGGGGGATACTGAAGCTTTCTTT. It yields the protein CASSQDQQGDTEAFF.

This clonotype was detected only a few times. The chain recombines TRBV29-1 with TRBJ2-7, with unresolved D. The CDR3 length is 13 residues. The germline gives CDR1 SQVTM, CDR2 ANQGSEA. Trimming took 0 bases from V and 0 from J, leaving 6 bases between them. CDR3 coding DNA: TGCAGCGTTGAAGATCATGGCTCCTACGAGCAGTACTTC. This gives the protein CSVEDHGSYEQYF.